This T cell receptor beta chain was obtained from a study of T cell responses to AZD1222 COVID-19 vaccine (dated by TCRdb to the early 2020s). A note on the overall study: A total of about 240 trial participants underwent TCR sequencing, of whom nearly 210 received two doses of AZD1222 and 26 received two doses of the MenACWY control vaccine. Enrollment into the trials was organized by age into subgroups of 18-55, 56-69 and 70-plus years, and those subgroups contained roughly 150, 30 and 60 TCR-sequenced participants, respectively.

The CDR3 regions of human TCRbeta chains were analyzed by immunosequencing. Regarding the original processing steps: TCRs in the repertoires were compared against a reference library of SARS-CoV-2-specific TCRs that had been generated with the MIRA antigen-specificity platform. Breadth meant the fraction of unique TCRs that were SARS-CoV-2-associated, whereas depth meant the fraction of total T cells that were SARS-CoV-2-associated. Using the MIRA data, each spike-specific TCR was assigned both to the spike region to which the TCR was reactive and to a CD4 or CD8 class. Log10-transformed breadth and depth values were compared by one-way ANOVA with Sidak's multiple comparisons tests. As stored in TCRdb, this immuneACCESS dataset retains in-frame rearrangements with V and J assigned. A fraction of the clones does not appear; measured against another copy, unresolved V genes explain less than half of the discrepancy, and the remainder lacks a known reason. The V and J calls and the clone size are those of that table, but D and trimming were determined from the DNA. The sample yields 100,000 to 130,000 clones; 75% to 95% were counted once. The ten largest clones represent 5.5% to 7% of the sample.

Note on this clone: Its antigen is currently not known. No base quality values were provided; no much bigger clone lies one nucleotide off.

What the time point label conveys for this sample: about 28 days (+/-7) after the second vaccine dose. Because spike-specific TCR depth and breadth did not differ between the two schedules, AZD1222 recipients who got a second dose at roughly 4 weeks were pooled with those who got a second dose at roughly 12 weeks. Vaccinee samples came from UK trials COV001 and COV002, including a single-blind randomized controlled phase 2/3 trial of AZD1222 (ChAdOx1 nCoV-19) in healthy adults. For TCRbeta chain sequencing, PBMC samples were collected from trial participants at day 0 and at day 28 after the second dose. On the study overall, not on this receptor specifically: The 56-69-year group was small, and its depth increase did not reach significance, likely because of low power. CD4 TCRs associated with the vaccine covered the entire spike protein, and the dominant responses were in regions 160-218 and 743-854. Nearly half of unique spike-specific TCRs reportedly recognized epitopes outside regions mutated in the B.1.351 and B.1.1.7 variants. Only six AZD1222 recipients were SARS-CoV-2 seropositive at baseline, limiting conclusions about previously exposed vaccinees. Participants were mostly white British, with more females than males. The authors suggested clonal diversity may have been underestimated. Because no day 14 peak-response samples were available, repertoires were characterized only after the peak T cell response. Spike-specific TCR breadth and depth rose significantly after two AZD1222 doses compared with day 0 and with MenACWY recipients.

This receptor was taken from an adult who received the AZD1222 COVID-19 vaccine. Source: peripheral blood, taken 28 days after the second AZD1222 dose.

The encoded CDR3 is CASSLTGIETQYF. In nucleotides, the sequence is TGTGCCAGCAGCCTGACAGGCATTGAGACCCAGTACTTC. The sequence is built from TRBV5-4 and TRBJ2-5, with TRBD1 as a weak D call on 6 bases. The CDR3 starts with the cysteine, ends with the phenylalanine, and has 13 residues. The read is trimmed to its CDR3 DNA, 39 bases read in frame from base 1. Deletion took 4 bases off V and 5 bases off J, with a span of 12 bases between the germline ends. According to the germline V gene (reference sequence), CDR1 reads SGHNT and CDR2 reads YYREEE.